These 14 T cell receptor beta chains originate from one sample sequenced in a study of blood T cell repertoires in COVID-19 (dated by TCRdb to about 2020). The library was made by the immunoSEQ multiplex PCR assay. In TCRdb, the immuneACCESS table is reduced to in-frame sequences with V and J assigned. These tables do not hold every clone; where another copy was compared, an unresolved V gene accounts for under half, and the others remain unexplained. The sample table shows approximately 100,000 clones, and about 90% are seen once. Of the sample, approximately 3% falls within the top ten clones. The sample comprised peripheral blood. Receptors originate from a man aged 50 to 59 in a cohort sampled during active COVID-19.

The chain couples TRBV6-5 to TRBJ2-7; the D gene is possibly TRBD2 (6 bases). The CDR3 runs to 14 residues. V gave up 2 bases and J gave up 7 bases, with 15 bases separating them. Germline CDR1 MNHEY, CDR2 SVGAGI. CDR3 DNA sequence: TGTGCCAGCAGTTACGGACGGAGGGGTTTTGAGCAGTACTTC. It translates to CASSYGRRGFEQYF.

This clone occurred a few times. The chain employs TRBV27 and TRBJ1-2; TRBD1 might be the D (6 bases). The V gene lost 5 bases and the J gene lost 5 bases, with 21 bases spanning the gap. The CDR3 sequence is 16 residues long. Germline values: CDR1 MNHEY, CDR2 SMNVEV (reference sequence). The CDR3 DNA reads as TGTGCCAGCAGTCCGCTTAACCCCGGACAGCCTTATGGCTACACCTTC. Its protein is CASSPLNPGQPYGYTF.

The chain links TRBV29-1 to TRBJ1-1; 8 nucleotides align to TRBD1. The CDR3 is 13 amino acids. Per germline, CDR1 SQVTM and CDR2 ANQGSEA. V lost 2 bases to trimming and J lost 4 bases; unmatched junction nucleotides: 3. Here the CDR3 reads CSVEPQGATEAFF. CDR3 in DNA: TGCAGCGTTGAACCGCAGGGGGCCACTGAAGCTTTCTTT.

CDR3 sequence reads: CASSLVAEQFF. The CDR3 nucleotides read TGTGCCAGCAGCTTGGTCGCGGAGCAGTTCTTC. The rearrangement joins TRBV5-6 to TRBJ2-1, with D hard to call. The CDR3 contains 11 residues. With 0 bases removed from V and 10 bases from J, the gap between germline ends came to 5 bases. Germline lookup yields CDR1 SGHDT and CDR2 YYEEEE. The full variable domain, completed using reference TRBV5-6 and TRBJ2-1, is DAGVTQSPTHLIKTRGQQVTLRCSPKSGHDTVSWYQQALGQGPQFIFQYYEEEERQRGNFPDRFSGHQFPNYSSELNVNALLLGDSALYLCASSLVAEQFFGPGTRLTVL.

The rearrangement uses TRBV5-4 and TRBJ2-2; TRBD1 is a possible D gene (5 bases). Trimming removed 0 bases at V and 1 base at J, with 7 bases between. This CDR3 has 15 residues. The germline CDR1 and CDR2 sequences are SGHNT and YYREEE (reference sequence). CDR3 loop: CASSLATGNTGELFF. The CDR3 coding sequence is TGTGCCAGCAGCTTGGCCACAGGGAACACCGGGGAGCTGTTTTTT.

The rearrangement uses TRBV12-5 and TRBJ2-1; D unresolved. Germline V gene lookup returns CDR1 LGHNT and CDR2 FRNRAP. The CDR3 spans 13 residues. V gave up 7 bases and J gave up 13 bases, with 20 bases separating them. CDR3: CASAIDFYVCQFF. The CDR3 DNA follows: TGTGCTAGTGCCATCGACTTCTACGTGTGTCAGTTCTTC.

This chain uses TRBV2 with TRBJ1-2, with 8 bases matching TRBD1. CDR3 size: 15 residues. Germline CDR1 SNHLY, CDR2 FYNNEI. With V trimmed by 6 bases and J by 4 bases, 10 bases remained unmatched. The CDR3 nucleotides are TGTGCCAGCAGAGGACAGGGCTTGAAGAGCTATGGCTACACCTTC. Amino acid sequence: CASRGQGLKSYGYTF.

This clone has a single count. The rearrangement uses TRBV5-1 and TRBJ2-3; D uncertain. The V end was cut by 0 bases, the J end by 0 bases, with 5 bases between. This CDR3 region has 14 residues. Germline CDR1 reads SGHRS; CDR2 reads YFSETQ. The CDR3 spells CASSLDSSTDTQYF. Here the CDR3 DNA reads TGCGCCAGCAGCTTGGACAGTAGCACAGATACGCAGTATTTT.

The CDR3 coding sequence is TGTGCCGGGAGTACAGGGGCCAATTCACCCCTCCACTTT. Amino acids: CAGSTGANSPLHF. The chain has TRBV13 and TRBJ1-6, with 7 bases fitting TRBD1. V shed 11 bases and J 7 bases; nucleotides not matched to a gene: 8. This CDR3 region has 13 residues. Per germline, CDR1 PRHDT and CDR2 FYEKMQ (reference sequence).

This clone appeared a single time. This chain links TRBV12-3 or TRBV12-4 with TRBJ1-5; D unclear. The CDR3 has 12 amino acids. Trimming took 5 bases from V and 4 from J, leaving 6 bases between them. For the CDR3, the DNA is TGTGCCAGCAGTCCCCTTAATCAGCCCCAGCATTTT. Its protein product is CASSPLNQPQHF.

A single count supports this clone. The rearrangement uses TRBV4-2 and TRBJ1-2; D is undetermined. V lost 4 bases, J lost 8 bases, and 23 bases lay in between. The V gene's germline CDR1 is LGHNA and CDR2 YNFKEQ. This CDR3 region has 16 residues. The CDR3 region is CASSRDTGMTVWGYTF. CDR3 DNA sequence: TGTGCCAGCAGCCGAGACACCGGGATGACTGTGTGGGGCTACACCTTC.

V gene TRBV11-2 combines with J gene TRBJ1-3; D unclear. CDR1 is SGHAT and CDR2 is FQNNGV in the germline V gene. This CDR3 is built from 15 residues. V was pared by 0 bases and J by 0 bases, with 6 bases between. CDR3 amino acids: CASSLEQNSGNTIYF. CDR3 DNA sequence: TGTGCCAGCAGCTTAGAACAGAACTCTGGAAACACCATATATTTT.

CDR3 loop: CASSLGDYGKETQYF. The CDR3 nucleotides are TGTGCCAGCAGCTTAGGGGACTACGGGAAAGAGACCCAGTACTTC. The chain is built from TRBV7-9 and TRBJ2-5, with TRBD2 matching over 7 bases. Germline V lookup: CDR1 SEHNR, CDR2 FQNEAQ (reference sequence). The CDR3 spans 15 residues. V lost 1 base to trimming and J lost 3 bases; unmatched junction nucleotides: 5.

The J gene is TRBJ1-4, the V gene TRBV9; D is ambiguous. CDR3 size: 15 residues. Germline CDR1 and CDR2: SGDLS and YYNGEE. V was trimmed by 4 bases and J by 4 bases, leaving 14 bases between them. CDR3 in amino acids: CASSHYGSLNEKLFF. CDR3 sequence (DNA): TGTGCCAGCAGCCATTACGGGTCTCTTAATGAAAAACTGTTTTTT. Complete variable domain (other parts from reference TRBV9 and TRBJ1-4): DSGVTQTPKHLITATGQRVTLRCSPRSGDLSVYWYQQSLDQGLQFLIQYYNGEERAKGNILERFSAQQFPDLHSELNLSSLELGDSALYFCASSHYGSLNEKLFFGSGTQLSVL.